This T cell receptor beta chain was documented in a study of technical replicates of blood from a few donors. The length of the CDR3 is 16 residues. Germline CDR1 and CDR2: LGHNA and YSLEER. The J segment lost 1 base and the V segment lost 3 bases, leaving 3 bases of the junction unmatched. TCRdb's table, derived via immunoSEQ multiplex PCR, lists solely in-frame clones and lacks some. The sample has 65,000 to 95,000 clones, 95% to 97% seen once; the top ten hold about 0.29%. The sequenced sample was T cells isolated from PBMCs. The J gene is TRBJ2-2, the V gene TRBV4-3, with 9 bases lining up with TRBD2. This receptor was obtained from a human donor in good health. As DNA, the CDR3 is TGCGCCAGCAGCCAGTATAGCGGGGGGAACACCGGGGAGCTGTTTTTT. Residues: CASSQYSGGNTGELFF.